This T cell receptor (beta chain) is from a study of T cells in Graves' hyperthyroidism and ophthalmopathy. This clonotype was seen repeatedly, ten times or more. The CDR3 has 14 residues. Trimming left V 5 bases short and J 2 bases short, with 12 bases between. The V gene's germline CDR1 is SGHRS and CDR2 YFSETQ. The investigators amplified TCR beta CDR3 regions from RNA transcripts. RT-PCR in the first round (using the HTBI primer set) targeted the TCR CDR3. One entry per CDR3 protein, called by TCRdb with MiXCR from the multiplex PCR reads. This sample has 300,000 to 450,000 distinct CDR3 sequences, with roughly 15% found just once. Any patient presenting with uncontrolled infection, other autoimmune disease, pregnancy or lactation was left out.

This receptor was taken from a woman in her 30s with Graves' ophthalmopathy. The chain couples TRBV5-1 to TRBJ2-3; weak D call: TRBD1 (6 bases). The sequencing input was blood. The CDR3 coding sequence is TGCGCCAGCAGGGAAGGACAGCCCACAGATACGCAGTATTTT. This encodes CASREGQPTDTQYF. The variable domain in full, with the rest retrieved from reference TRBV5-1 and TRBJ2-3, is KAGVTQTPRYLIKTRGQQVTLSCSPISGHRSVSWYQQTPGQGLQFLFEYFSETQRNKGNFPGRFSGRQFSNSRSEMNVSTLELGDSALYLCASREGQPTDTQYFGPGTRLTVL.